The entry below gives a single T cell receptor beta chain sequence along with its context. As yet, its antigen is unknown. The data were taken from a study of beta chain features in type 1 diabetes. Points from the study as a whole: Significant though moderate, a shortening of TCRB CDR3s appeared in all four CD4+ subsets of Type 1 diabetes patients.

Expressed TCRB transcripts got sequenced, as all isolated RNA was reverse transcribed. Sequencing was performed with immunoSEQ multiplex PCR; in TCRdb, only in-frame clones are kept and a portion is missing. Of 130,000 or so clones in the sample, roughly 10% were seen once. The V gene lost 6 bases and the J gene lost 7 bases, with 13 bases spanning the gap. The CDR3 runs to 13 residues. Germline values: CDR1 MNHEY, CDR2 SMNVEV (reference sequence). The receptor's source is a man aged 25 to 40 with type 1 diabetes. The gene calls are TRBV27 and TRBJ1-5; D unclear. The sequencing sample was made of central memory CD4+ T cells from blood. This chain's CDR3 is CASSGLGGQPQHF. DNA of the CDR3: TGTGCCAGCAGCGGGTTGGGAGGGCAGCCCCAGCATTTT.